Shown below are 21 T cell receptor beta chains from a single sample sequenced in a study of cytomegalovirus exposure and HLA in healthy donors. The protocol was immunoSEQ multiplex PCR, while the TCRdb copy is restricted to in-frame clones and leaves out a portion. The table shows 100,000 to 120,000 clones, with around 85% occurring only once. Sequenced material: PBMCs. The origin of the receptors is a woman in her late teens or twenties in good health and CMV-seronegative.

This clone was seen only a few times. The gene calls are TRBV10-3 and TRBJ2-7, with 8 positions matching TRBD1. Trimming removed 6 bases from V and 4 bases from J; junction bases left unmatched: 2. Germline CDR1 and CDR2: ENHRY and SYGVKD. The CDR3 totals 12 residues. The CDR3 region has the DNA TGTGCCATCAGGGGGACAGGTTACGAGCAGTACTTC. Its translation is CAIRGTGYEQYF.

The gene calls are TRBV6-6 and TRBJ1-2, with TRBD1 as a possible D gene (5 bases). V lost 10 bases, J lost 8 bases, and 17 bases lay in between. CDR1 and CDR2 (germline): MNHNY, SVGAGI (reference sequence). The CDR3 spans 12 residues. The CDR3 nucleotides are TGTGCCATCGATTCAGGGAAGCAGGGCTACACCTTC. The encoded protein is CAIDSGKQGYTF.

Concerning this clone itself: This CDR3 is also generated by other DNA sequences in the sample. This chain uses TRBV30 with TRBJ2-6; possible D gene TRBD2, 5 bases. The CDR3 contains 14 residues. V lost 2 bases, J lost 4 bases, and 9 bases lay in between. From germline, CDR1 is GTSNPN and CDR2 SVGIG (reference sequence). CDR3 sequence (DNA): TGTGCCTGGAGTACGGGGTCCGGGGCCAACGTCCTGACTTTC. Translated, it gives CAWSTGSGANVLTF.

This chain links TRBV13 with TRBJ2-1; a weak D match, TRBD2 (7 bases). Germline V gene lookup returns CDR1 PRHDT and CDR2 FYEKMQ (reference sequence). CDR3 length: 14 residues. V was pared by 0 bases and J by 10 bases, with 13 bases between. CDR3 sequence reads: CASSLGGGAPEQFF. Here the CDR3 DNA reads TGTGCCAGCAGCTTAGGAGGGGGGGCCCCGGAGCAGTTCTTC. Full variable domain (remainder filled in from reference TRBV13 and TRBJ2-1): AAGVIQSPRHLIKEKRETATLKCYPIPRHDTVYWYQQGPGQDPQFLISFYEKMQSDKGSIPDRFSAQQFSDYHSELNMSSLELGDSALYFCASSLGGGAPEQFFGPGTRLTVL.

The chain employs TRBV30 and TRBJ2-7, with 8 bases that match TRBD1. In germline, CDR1 is GTSNPN, CDR2 SVGIG (reference sequence). The CDR3 consists of 17 residues. The ends lost 5 bases at V and 0 bases at J; junction bases unmatched: 15. The CDR3 region has the DNA TGTGCCTGGGTCCGCTTTCCGGGACAGGAGAGCTCCTACGAGCAGTACTTC. Amino acids: CAWVRFPGQESSYEQYF.

This clone was picked up a small number of times. The chain joins TRBV6-5 to TRBJ1-1; the D is unclear. Germline CDR1 MNHEY, CDR2 SVGAGI. Trimming removed 5 bases from V and 0 bases from J, with 13 bases in between. The CDR3 consists of 15 residues. The CDR3 DNA is TGTGCCAGCAGTCCGCCGGGGAGGATGAACACTGAAGCTTTCTTT. Encoded protein: CASSPPGRMNTEAFF.

The CDR3 nucleotides read TGTGCCAGCAGTTACTCGGGCCAGGGTGATGGCTACACCTTC. Translated, it gives CASSYSGQGDGYTF. This chain uses TRBV6-5 with TRBJ1-2; possibly TRBD1 for D (5 bases). V lost 0 bases, J lost 6 bases, and 11 bases lay in between. CDR1 and CDR2 (germline): MNHEY, SVGAGI. The CDR3 runs 14 residues.

The V and J genes are TRBV27 and TRBJ2-5; 14 bases are shared with TRBD2. The CDR3 runs to 15 residues. Per germline, CDR1 MNHEY and CDR2 SMNVEV (reference sequence). Germline trimming cut 6 bases from V and 5 bases from J; bases unmatched to any gene: 5. CDR3 loop: CASRTSGGAGETQYF. The CDR3, as DNA: TGTGCCAGCAGGACTAGCGGGGGGGCAGGGGAGACCCAGTACTTC.

V usage is TRBV4-1 and J usage is TRBJ2-7; possible D gene TRBD1, 6 bases. V lost 5 bases to trimming and J lost 5 bases, with 19 bases between them. Germline V gene lookup returns CDR1 MGHRA and CDR2 YSYEKL. The CDR3 spans 15 residues. The CDR3 DNA is TGCGCCAGCAGCTTCTTAGTGGGGGCTTTACACGAGCAGTACTTC. This sequence encodes CASSFLVGALHEQYF.

The DNA of the CDR3 is TGTGCCAGCAGCGTAGGCGGGGGGGACATTGAGCAGTTCTTC. Its protein is CASSVGGGDIEQFF. The V call is TRBV9, the J call TRBJ2-1; 9 bases line up with TRBD2. The CDR3 is 14 amino acids. The V segment lost 0 bases and the J segment 9 bases; nucleotides outside the gene matches: 4. Germline values: CDR1 SGDLS, CDR2 YYNGEE.

The genes are TRBV9 and TRBJ2-1, with 10 bases fitting TRBD2. V shed 4 bases and J 4 bases; nucleotides not matched to a gene: 14. The germline gives CDR1 SGDLS, CDR2 YYNGEE. The CDR3 sequence is 18 residues long. The CDR3 nucleotides read TGTGCCAGCAGCCCTCACTTAGACGGACTAGCGGAGTACAATGAGCAGTTCTTC. This gives the protein CASSPHLDGLAEYNEQFF.

The chain recombines TRBV28 with TRBJ2-7, with 9 bases matching TRBD1. J gave up 5 bases and V 5 bases, and 7 bases lay outside the gene matches. The CDR3 has 14 residues. Germline V CDR1 and CDR2: MDHEN, SYDVKM. The CDR3 is CASSETGGTNEQYF. The DNA of the CDR3 is TGTGCCAGCAGTGAGACAGGGGGGACGAACGAGCAGTACTTC.

The V gene is TRBV7-3, the J gene TRBJ1-4; possibly TRBD1 for D (6 bases). The CDR3 runs 20 residues. The V gene lost 5 bases and the J gene lost 1 base, with 26 bases spanning the gap. CDR1 is SGHTA, CDR2 FQGTGA, per germline. CDR3 in DNA: TGTGCCAGCAGCCCATGGAGTGGCTTTAAGAGGGGGGGAACTAATGAAAAACTGTTTTTT. Residues: CASSPWSGFKRGGTNEKLFF.

In its sample, this clone was seen once. The chain is built from TRBV4-1 and TRBJ2-7, with 8 bases matching TRBD1. The germline gives CDR1 MGHRA, CDR2 YSYEKL. This CDR3 is 14 amino acids long. Trimming at V came to 2 bases and at J to 3 bases, leaving 3 bases not matched to a gene. The CDR3 DNA sequence: TGCGCCAGCAGCCAAAGAGGACAGGGCTACGAGCAGTACTTC. Protein: CASSQRGQGYEQYF.

V and J are TRBV2 and TRBJ2-7; a weak D match, TRBD2 (6 bases). This CDR3 is built from 15 residues. CDR1 SNHLY and CDR2 FYNNEI come from the germline V gene. V lost 4 bases to trimming and J lost 2 bases, with 15 bases between them. CDR3 bases: TGTGCCAGCAGTGGTTTTAGGGCGGGGACCTACGAGCAGTACTTC. Translation: CASSGFRAGTYEQYF.

The table lists this clone with a few counts. The chain employs TRBV7-9 and TRBJ1-1; unclear D gene. V dropped 5 bases and J dropped 2 bases, with 9 bases sitting between them. This CDR3 is built from 13 residues. CDR1 is SEHNR and CDR2 is FQNEAQ in the germline V gene (reference sequence). CDR3 nucleotides: TGTGCCAGCAGCCCCATGGCAAACACTGAAGCTTTCTTT. Translation: CASSPMANTEAFF.

The V and J genes are TRBV25-1 and TRBJ2-4; the match to TRBD2 covers 16 bases. The CDR3 runs to 18 residues. CDR1 and CDR2 (germline): MGHDK, SYGVNS. After removal of 6 bases from V and 0 bases from J, the junction contained 5 bases not matched to a gene. The CDR3 sequence: CASSGGLAGGKAKNIQYF. The DNA for the CDR3 is TGTGCCAGCAGCGGGGGACTAGCGGGGGGGAAAGCCAAAAACATTCAGTACTTC.

This chain uses TRBV7-9 with TRBJ1-2; maybe TRBD1 (5 bases). Germline CDR1 and CDR2: SEHNR and FQNEAQ (reference sequence). This CDR3 region has 16 residues. V lost 0 bases and J 4 bases, leaving 15 bases between the germline ends. CDR3 region: CASSLAWSGNLYGYTF. The CDR3 bases are TGTGCCAGCAGCTTAGCGTGGTCAGGGAATCTCTATGGCTACACCTTC.

The gene calls are TRBV27 and TRBJ1-5; TRBD1 might be the D (6 bases). V was clipped by 6 bases and J by 7 bases, with 13 bases between them. The CDR3 totals 13 residues. In germline, CDR1 is MNHEY, CDR2 SMNVEV (reference sequence). CDR3 sequence reads: CASSGQPGQPQHF. The CDR3 nucleotides read TGTGCCAGCAGCGGACAGCCAGGGCAGCCCCAGCATTTT.

Comments on this clone: The same CDR3 also results from other DNA sequences found in this sample. The rearrangement links TRBV30 to TRBJ2-6; D gene unclear. Germline values: CDR1 GTSNPN, CDR2 SVGIG (reference sequence). Trimming removed 2 bases at V and 1 base at J, with 6 bases between. The CDR3 covers 14 residues. The CDR3 loop is CAWSSGSGANVLTF. The DNA for the CDR3 is TGTGCCTGGAGTTCCGGTTCTGGGGCCAACGTCCTGACTTTC.

CDR3: CATSVGTPRAYNEQFF. CDR3 DNA: TGTGCCACCAGCGTTGGGACTCCGAGAGCCTACAATGAGCAGTTCTTC. J is TRBJ2-1 and V is TRBV15; a possible D gene is TRBD2 (6 bases). Per germline, CDR1 LNHNV and CDR2 YYDKDF (reference sequence). The germline V and J ends were trimmed by 5 bases and 2 bases, with 16 bases remaining between them. There are 16 residues in the CDR3.